These 10 T cell receptor beta chains came from one sample sequenced in a study of control samples from healthy donors and cancer patients. Profiled with immunoSEQ multiplex PCR; TCRdb holds only in-frame clones, not every one. The table has about 84,000 clones, more than 65% seen once. Sample: PBMCs. The receptors were sampled from a man aged 60 to 69 with head and neck cancer.

The chain couples TRBV19 to TRBJ2-7, with D possibly being TRBD1 (7 bases). Trimming left V 11 bases short and J 3 bases short, with 20 bases between. Germline V gives CDR1 LNHDA, CDR2 SQIVND (reference sequence). CDR3 length equals 14 residues. DNA of the CDR3: TGTGCCTCAACTTCGGGGGCAGGGGGCTACGAGCAGTACTTC. Translating it yields CASTSGAGGYEQYF. Together with reference TRBV19 and TRBJ2-7, the CDR3 gives the full variable domain: DGGITQSPKYLFRKEGQNVTLSCEQNLNHDAMYWYRQDPGQGLRLIYYSQIVNDFQKGDIAEGYSVSREKKESFPLTVTSAQKNPTAFYLCASTSGAGGYEQYFGPGTRLTVT.

V is TRBV6-5 and J is TRBJ1-3, with D uncertain. Trimming removed 0 bases at V and 4 bases at J, with 13 bases between. The germline gives CDR1 MNHEY, CDR2 SVGAGI. CDR3 length: 16 residues. In nucleotides, the CDR3 is TGTGCCAGCAGTTACTCCAGGCTAGCCTCGGGAAACACCATATATTTT. Its translation: CASSYSRLASGNTIYF.

This chain connects TRBV6-5 to TRBJ2-7; tentative D call: TRBD2 (6 bases). CDR1 is MNHEY, CDR2 SVGAGI, per germline. Trimming left V 0 bases short and J 7 bases short, with 19 bases between. The CDR3 spans 16 residues. The CDR3 sequence: CASSYSTGEKVEEQYF. The CDR3 nucleotides are TGTGCCAGCAGTTACTCGACGGGGGAAAAAGTGGAGGAGCAGTACTTC.

The chain has TRBV15 and TRBJ2-1; TRBD2 matches 9 bases. After removal of 3 bases from V and 6 bases from J, the junction contained 15 bases not matched to a gene. The CDR3 is 18 amino acids. Germline assignment: CDR1 LNHNV and CDR2 YYDKDF (reference sequence). DNA of the CDR3: TGTGCCACCAGCAGGACTAGCGGAAGATCGAAAGGCTCCAATGAGCAGTTCTTC. It specifies CATSRTSGRSKGSNEQFF.

The rearrangement uses TRBV5-4 and TRBJ1-2, with D possibly TRBD1 on 5 matching bases. Trimming removed 0 bases at V and 5 bases at J, with 14 bases between. Germline V CDR1 and CDR2: SGHNT, YYREEE (reference sequence). The CDR3 covers 15 residues. As DNA, the CDR3 is TGTGCCAGCAGCTTGGTGGGGGGGTTGATGTATGGCTACACCTTC. This gives the protein CASSLVGGLMYGYTF.

The chain has TRBV28 and TRBJ1-6; TRBD1 aligns across 7 bases. Germline V gene lookup returns CDR1 MDHEN and CDR2 SYDVKM. CDR3 length: 14 amino acids. V shed 4 bases, J shed 10 bases, and the junction held 7 bases outside the gene matches. DNA of the CDR3: TGTGCCAGCAGTTCCGGACAGGTCAAGTCACCCCTCCACTTT. Its translation is CASSSGQVKSPLHF.

This clone was recorded only once. The CDR3 bases are TGTGCCAGCACCCCCCTGTTCGGAGGCGCTGAAGCTTTCTTT. Protein: CASTPLFGGAEAFF. This chain joins TRBV2 and TRBJ1-1; D gene uncertain. The CDR3 extends over 14 amino acids. Deletions cut 7 bases from V and 6 bases from J, with 18 bases between. Per germline, CDR1 SNHLY and CDR2 FYNNEI.

The rearrangement uses TRBV6-6 and TRBJ1-3; possibly TRBD1 for D (5 bases). CDR3 length equals 17 residues. V shed 5 bases and J shed 0 bases, with 17 bases lying between them. Germline loops: CDR1 MNHNY, CDR2 SVGAGI (reference sequence). CDR3 in DNA: TGTGCCAGCAGTCCTCGTGGGGGACTCCGCTCTGGAAACACCATATATTTT. Translated, it gives CASSPRGGLRSGNTIYF.

The rearrangement joins TRBV19 to TRBJ2-3; D call uncertain. The CDR3 is made up of 15 amino acids. The germline V and J ends were trimmed by 6 bases and 0 bases, with 13 bases remaining between them. CDR1 is LNHDA, CDR2 SQIVND, per germline (reference sequence). The CDR3 DNA is TGTGCCAGTAGCAAGCGTGTGACGAGCACAGATACGCAGTATTTT. It encodes CASSKRVTSTDTQYF.

The chain carries TRBV6-5 and TRBJ1-4, with D possibly being TRBD1 (6 bases). Deletions cut 6 bases from V and 2 bases from J, with 10 bases between. The CDR3 runs to 14 residues. CDR1 MNHEY and CDR2 SVGAGI come from the germline V gene. CDR3 nucleotides: TGTGCCAGCAGACAGGGAAGTACTAATGAAAAACTGTTTTTT. Translation gives CASRQGSTNEKLFF.